Listed below are T cell receptor beta chains from one sample, sequenced in a study of T cells in Graves' hyperthyroidism and ophthalmopathy. TCRdb reanalysed the multiplex PCR reads using MiXCR and keeps one entry per CDR3 protein. The sample holds some 500,000 distinct CDR3 sequences, approximately 25% seen once. The sequencing input was blood. These TCRs come from a woman in her 30s with Graves' ophthalmopathy. The CDR3 runs from the conserved cysteine through the conserved F or W. D genes are given only for firm matches. Clone size is shown for a subset of rows, as once, few, many or a class of expanded clone.

j_gene: TRBJ1-5; v_gene: TRBV4-3; d_gene: NA; abundance: many; CDR3aa: CASSQDGGSNQPQHF; CDR3nt: TGCGCCAGCAGCCAAGATGGGGGGAGCAATCAGCCCCAGCATTTT
j_gene: TRBJ2-3; v_gene: TRBV5-1; d_gene: NA; abundance: many; CDR3aa: CASSPRNMGTDTQYF; CDR3nt: TGCGCCAGCAGCCCTAGGAATATGGGGACAGATACGCAGTATTTT
j_gene: TRBJ1-5; v_gene: TRBV20-1; d_gene: TRBD1; abundance: NA; CDR3aa: CSARVDRAQPQHF; CDR3nt: TGCAGTGCTAGAGTGGACAGGGCTCAGCCCCAGCATTTT
j_gene: TRBJ2-7; v_gene: TRBV29-1; d_gene: NA; abundance: many; CDR3aa: CSVVWLRARPYEQYF; CDR3nt: TGCAGCGTTGTTTGGCTAAGGGCTAGACCCTACGAGCAGTACTTC
j_gene: TRBJ2-2; v_gene: TRBV6-1; d_gene: NA; abundance: NA; CDR3aa: CASSTGRPNTGELFF; CDR3nt: TGTGCCAGCAGTACAGGGAGGCCGAACACCGGGGAGCTGTTTTTT
j_gene: TRBJ2-7; v_gene: TRBV11-2; d_gene: NA; abundance: many; CDR3aa: CASSLGASQGEQYF; CDR3nt: TGTGCCAGCAGCTTAGGGGCTAGCCAGGGCGAGCAGTACTTC
j_gene: TRBJ2-2; v_gene: TRBV20-1; d_gene: NA; abundance: few; CDR3aa: CSARRRTAGELFF; CDR3nt: TGCAGTGCTCGTAGACGGACCGCCGGGGAGCTGTTTTTT
j_gene: TRBJ1-2; v_gene: TRBV19; d_gene: NA; abundance: many; CDR3aa: CASSMVGAMDGYTF; CDR3nt: TGTGCCAGTAGTATGGTTGGGGCGATGGATGGCTACACCTTC
j_gene: TRBJ1-1; v_gene: TRBV5-1; d_gene: NA; abundance: many; CDR3aa: CASSGRALGNTEAFF; CDR3nt: TGCGCCAGCAGTGGGCGGGCCCTGGGGAACACTGAAGCTTTCTTT
j_gene: TRBJ1-1; v_gene: TRBV27; d_gene: NA; abundance: NA; CDR3aa: CASSLLVGNTEAFF; CDR3nt: TGTGCCAGCAGTTTACTGGTAGGGAACACTGAAGCTTTCTTT
j_gene: TRBJ2-7; v_gene: TRBV20-1; d_gene: TRBD2; abundance: once; CDR3aa: CSALQTSGGDYEQYF; CDR3nt: TGCAGTGCACTACAAACTAGCGGGGGAGACTACGAGCAGTACTTC
j_gene: TRBJ1-2; v_gene: TRBV2; d_gene: NA; abundance: few; CDR3aa: CASIAGILGRGYTF; CDR3nt: TGTGCCAGCATCGCGGGGATCTTAGGGAGAGGCTACACCTTC
j_gene: TRBJ2-7; v_gene: TRBV27; d_gene: TRBD1; abundance: few; CDR3aa: CASSSPGTALYEQYF; CDR3nt: TGTGCCAGCAGTTCACCCGGGACAGCTTTATACGAGCAGTACTTC
j_gene: TRBJ1-5; v_gene: TRBV6-5; d_gene: NA; abundance: many; CDR3aa: CASSFPRDLVQPQHF; CDR3nt: TGTGCCAGCAGTTTCCCCAGGGATCTTGTTCAGCCCCAGCATTTT
j_gene: TRBJ2-5; v_gene: TRBV7-8; d_gene: NA; abundance: many; CDR3aa: CASSPRRGLETQYF; CDR3nt: TGTGCCAGCAGCCCCAGACGGGGGTTGGAGACCCAGTACTTC
j_gene: TRBJ1-5; v_gene: TRBV10-3; d_gene: NA; abundance: many; CDR3aa: CAISESSGPSNQPQHF; CDR3nt: TGTGCCATCAGTGAGTCTTCAGGGCCCTCCAATCAGCCCCAGCATTTT
j_gene: TRBJ2-2; v_gene: TRBV18; d_gene: TRBD1; abundance: NA; CDR3aa: CASSQQGANTGELFF; CDR3nt: TGTGCCAGCTCACAGCAGGGGGCGAACACCGGGGAGCTGTTTTTT
j_gene: TRBJ1-5; v_gene: TRBV10-3; d_gene: TRBD1; abundance: few; CDR3aa: CAISSGQGGGGNQPQHF; CDR3nt: TGTGCCATCTCGTCGGGACAGGGCGGGGGAGGCAATCAGCCCCAGCATTTT
j_gene: TRBJ2-7; v_gene: TRBV18; d_gene: TRBD1; abundance: NA; CDR3aa: CASSPPSGTASYEQYF; CDR3nt: TGTGCCAGCTCACCACCGTCCGGGACAGCCTCCTACGAGCAGTACTTC
j_gene: TRBJ2-5; v_gene: TRBV18; d_gene: NA; abundance: few; CDR3aa: CASSRSFRETQYF; CDR3nt: TGTGCCAGCTCAAGGTCCTTCCGGGAGACCCAGTACTTC
j_gene: TRBJ1-5; v_gene: TRBV12-5; d_gene: TRBD1; abundance: few; CDR3aa: CASGLGTGGNQPQHF; CDR3nt: TGTGCTAGTGGTTTGGGGACAGGGGGTAATCAGCCCCAGCATTTT
j_gene: TRBJ1-6; v_gene: TRBV27; d_gene: NA; abundance: NA; CDR3aa: CASMGMGHQNSPLHF; CDR3nt: TGTGCCAGCATGGGTATGGGACACCAAAATTCACCCCTCCACTTT
j_gene: TRBJ1-6; v_gene: TRBV14; d_gene: NA; abundance: NA; CDR3aa: CASSQDWHSPLHF; CDR3nt: TGTGCCAGCAGCCAAGATTGGCATTCACCCCTCCACTTT
j_gene: TRBJ1-1; v_gene: TRBV20-1; d_gene: NA; abundance: NA; CDR3aa: CSAFRASDEAFF; CDR3nt: TGCAGTGCATTCAGAGCATCCGATGAAGCTTTCTTT
j_gene: TRBJ1-3; v_gene: TRBV30; d_gene: TRBD1; abundance: few; CDR3aa: CACRRQGGGNTIYF; CDR3nt: TGTGCCTGCCGGCGACAGGGTGGAGGAAACACCATATATTTT
j_gene: TRBJ1-2; v_gene: TRBV6-4; d_gene: NA; abundance: few; CDR3aa: CASSLQASSGYTF; CDR3nt: TGTGCCAGCAGCCTACAGGCCAGCTCCGGCTACACCTTC
j_gene: TRBJ2-5; v_gene: TRBV6-2/TRBV6-3; d_gene: TRBD1; abundance: NA; CDR3aa: CASSWETGDQETQYF; CDR3nt: TGTGCCAGCAGTTGGGAGACAGGGGATCAGGAGACCCAGTACTTC
j_gene: TRBJ1-2; v_gene: TRBV6-2/TRBV6-3; d_gene: NA; abundance: many; CDR3aa: CASSYQEYGYTF; CDR3nt: TGTGCCAGCAGTTATCAGGAGTATGGCTACACCTTC
j_gene: TRBJ1-1; v_gene: TRBV2; d_gene: NA; abundance: NA; CDR3aa: CASSEAGEVGEAFF; CDR3nt: TGTGCCAGCAGTGAGGCGGGGGAAGTAGGAGAAGCTTTCTTT
j_gene: TRBJ1-1; v_gene: TRBV20-1; d_gene: TRBD1; abundance: many; CDR3aa: CSARGWTGMNTEAFF; CDR3nt: TGCAGTGCTAGGGGCTGGACAGGGATGAACACTGAAGCTTTCTTT
j_gene: TRBJ2-7; v_gene: TRBV12-3/TRBV12-4; d_gene: NA; abundance: NA; CDR3aa: CASSFEGVDEQYF; CDR3nt: TGTGCCAGCAGTTTCGAGGGGGTAGACGAGCAGTACTTC
j_gene: TRBJ1-2; v_gene: TRBV28; d_gene: TRBD1; abundance: many; CDR3aa: CASSWTGSYGYTF; CDR3nt: TGTGCCAGCAGCTGGACAGGGTCCTATGGCTACACCTTC
j_gene: TRBJ2-2; v_gene: TRBV7-8; d_gene: NA; abundance: NA; CDR3aa: CASSSIGTANTGELFF; CDR3nt: TGTGCCAGCAGCTCGATCGGGACTGCGAACACCGGGGAGCTGTTTTTT
j_gene: TRBJ2-7; v_gene: TRBV30; d_gene: NA; abundance: many; CDR3aa: CAWSANYEQYF; CDR3nt: TGTGCCTGGAGTGCCAACTACGAGCAGTACTTC
j_gene: TRBJ2-7; v_gene: TRBV12-3/TRBV12-4; d_gene: NA; abundance: once; CDR3aa: CASSFSGFDEQYF; CDR3nt: TGTGCCAGCAGTTTTTCGGGGTTCGACGAGCAGTACTTC
j_gene: TRBJ1-2; v_gene: TRBV6-1; d_gene: TRBD1; abundance: few; CDR3aa: CASSTGTGGNYGYTF; CDR3nt: TGTGCCAGCAGTACGGGGACAGGGGGGAACTATGGCTACACCTTC
j_gene: TRBJ1-1; v_gene: TRBV13; d_gene: NA; abundance: few; CDR3aa: CASRRQAPNTEAFF; CDR3nt: TGTGCCAGCAGACGTCAGGCCCCGAACACTGAAGCTTTCTTT
j_gene: TRBJ2-2; v_gene: TRBV19; d_gene: NA; abundance: few; CDR3aa: CASSIGATGELFF; CDR3nt: TGTGCCAGTAGTATAGGGGCCACCGGGGAGCTGTTTTTT
j_gene: TRBJ2-7; v_gene: TRBV10-3; d_gene: NA; abundance: many; CDR3aa: CAITGRGLNYEQYF; CDR3nt: TGTGCCATAACCGGACGGGGACTTAACTACGAGCAGTACTTC
j_gene: TRBJ1-2; v_gene: TRBV20-1; d_gene: NA; abundance: NA; CDR3aa: CSAMDTPGYTF; CDR3nt: TGCAGTGCCATGGACACCCCCGGCTACACCTTC
j_gene: TRBJ2-4; v_gene: TRBV6-1; d_gene: NA; abundance: many; CDR3aa: CASRPRTAEAGLNIQYF; CDR3nt: TGTGCCAGCCGACCCCGGACAGCCGAAGCCGGATTAAACATTCAGTACTTC
j_gene: TRBJ2-5; v_gene: TRBV10-1; d_gene: NA; abundance: NA; CDR3aa: CASSRDLGETQYF; CDR3nt: TGCGCCAGCTCCAGGGACTTGGGGGAGACCCAGTACTTC